The clone carrying this TCR beta chain appeared once. The data belong to a study of cytomegalovirus exposure and HLA in healthy donors. Across the whole study: Earlier findings included approximately 120 million unique TCR beta sequences obtained from around 180 million T cells.

Germline assignment: CDR1 MDHEN and CDR2 SYDVKM. V lost 5 bases to trimming and J lost 3 bases, with 20 bases between them. The CDR3 has 16 amino acids. The PCR was carried out with 60 Vbeta primers and 13 Jbeta primers. Using immunoSEQ multiplex PCR, the repertoire was profiled, and TCRdb retains in-frame clones only, with some absent. The data contain roughly 120,000 clones, roughly 76% of them singletons. The sequenced material came from PBMCs. The TCR sequence derives from a man aged 50-59 years in good health and CMV-seropositive. This sequence joins TRBV28 and TRBJ2-7, with D possibly being TRBD1 (7 bases). CDR3 region: CASSPAGRTGYYEQYF. CDR3 bases: TGTGCCAGCAGTCCCGCGGGAAGGACAGGTTACTACGAGCAGTACTTC.